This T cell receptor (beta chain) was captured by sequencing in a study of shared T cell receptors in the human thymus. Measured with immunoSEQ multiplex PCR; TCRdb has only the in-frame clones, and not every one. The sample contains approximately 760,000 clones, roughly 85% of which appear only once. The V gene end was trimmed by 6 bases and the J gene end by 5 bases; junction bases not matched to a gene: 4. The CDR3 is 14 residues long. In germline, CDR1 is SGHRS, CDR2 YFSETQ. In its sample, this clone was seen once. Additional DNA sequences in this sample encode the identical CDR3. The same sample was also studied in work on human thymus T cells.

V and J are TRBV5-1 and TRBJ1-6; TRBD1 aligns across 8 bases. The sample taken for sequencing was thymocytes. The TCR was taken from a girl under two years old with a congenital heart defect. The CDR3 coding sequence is TGCGCCAGCAACCCGGGACAGGATAATTCACCCCTCCACTTT. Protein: CASNPGQDNSPLHF.